Listed below are T cell receptor beta chains from one sample, sequenced in a study of cytomegalovirus exposure and HLA in healthy donors. TCRdb's table, derived via immunoSEQ multiplex PCR, lists solely in-frame clones and lacks some. The data show 140,000 to 150,000 clones, about 95% seen once. The sequenced material came from PBMCs. The source of these receptors is a man aged 18 to 29 in good health and CMV-seropositive. Each CDR3 is given with its conserved first and last residue. Each record gives: V gene, J gene, D gene, clone size, CDR3 DNA, CDR3 protein. The D gene is left open where the match is weak. Only part of the rows carry a size: once, few, many, or a class if the clone is expanded.

TRBV30	TRBJ2-7	TRBD2	-	TGTGCCTGGAGTGCTGGACTAGCGGGAGACGAGCAGTACTTC	CAWSAGLAGDEQYF
TRBV5-1	TRBJ2-1	TRBD2	-	TGCGCCAGCAGCTTGGGACTAGCGGGAGGGTTGACCTACAATGAGCAGTTCTTC	CASSLGLAGGLTYNEQFF
TRBV2	TRBJ1-1	-	few	TGTGCCAGCACACAGGGCCAGGGGACTGAAGCTTTCTTT	CASTQGQGTEAFF
TRBV4-1	TRBJ2-1	TRBD1	-	TGCGCCAGCAGAAAACAGGGGGCAGGGTACAATGAGCAGTTCTTC	CASRKQGAGYNEQFF
TRBV9	TRBJ2-2	TRBD2	-	TGTGCCAGCAGCGCTAGCGGTGCGAACACCGGGGAGCTGTTTTTT	CASSASGANTGELFF
TRBV27	TRBJ2-3	TRBD2	once	TGTGCCAGCAGTCTAGCGGGCGTCGATAAAACGCAGTATTTT	CASSLAGVDKTQYF
TRBV4-1	TRBJ2-2	TRBD2	once	TGCGCCAGCAGCCGTAACCACCAAAGCGGGGGAGGGACCGGGGAGCTGTTTTTT	CASSRNHQSGGGTGELFF
TRBV28	TRBJ2-4	TRBD1	once	TGTGCCAGCAGTTCCACCTACAGGGGGCAGGGCAAAAACATTCAGTACTTC	CASSSTYRGQGKNIQYF
TRBV4-2	TRBJ1-1	-	-	TGTGCCAGCAGCCAAGCGAGGGCGGGACCTTGGGCTTTCTTT	CASSQARAGPWAFF
TRBV29-1	TRBJ1-5	TRBD1	-	TGCAGCGTGGGACAGGGGCGGCAGCCCCAGCATTTT	CSVGQGRQPQHF
TRBV28	TRBJ2-2	-	-	TGTGCCAGCAGACCGACTAGATACACCGGGGAGCTGTTTTTT	CASRPTRYTGELFF
TRBV27	TRBJ2-1	TRBD1	once	TGTGCCAGCGCACCCGGGACAGGGGGCTACAATGAGCAGTTCTTC	CASAPGTGGYNEQFF
TRBV5-1	TRBJ2-7	-	-	TGCGCCAGCAGCTTGGGCGGGCGTTCCTACGAGCAGTACTTC	CASSLGGRSYEQYF
TRBV15	TRBJ2-2	TRBD1	-	TGTGCCACCAGCAGCCCCGGACAGGGTAACACCGGGGAGCTGTTTTTT	CATSSPGQGNTGELFF
TRBV2	TRBJ2-2	TRBD1	-	TGTGCCAGCAGAGTGGGACAGGGGAGGACCGGGGAGCTGTTTTTT	CASRVGQGRTGELFF
TRBV7-2	TRBJ1-2	-	once	TGTGCCAGCAGCTTAGCGCAGGGGATCGGCTATGGCTACACCTTC	CASSLAQGIGYGYTF
TRBV11-2	TRBJ2-3	TRBD1	-	TGTGCCAGCAGCGGACAGGGACCCGCAGATACGCAGTATTTT	CASSGQGPADTQYF
TRBV27	TRBJ2-1	-	-	TGTGCCAGCTGGGCCCTCTACAATGAGCAGTTCTTC	CASWALYNEQFF
TRBV2	TRBJ2-1	TRBD2	-	TGTGCCAGCAGGACCGGGACTAGCGGCTACAATGAGCAGTTCTTC	CASRTGTSGYNEQFF
TRBV5-1	TRBJ2-2	-	-	TGCGCCAGCAGCCCCACCCGACTAGACACCGGGGAGCTGTTTTTT	CASSPTRLDTGELFF
TRBV7-8	TRBJ2-7	TRBD1	-	TGTGCCAGCAGCTTACTGACCTCCGAGGGGGCGGGCGAGCAGTACTTC	CASSLLTSEGAGEQYF
TRBV5-1	TRBJ1-4	-	-	TGCGCCAGCAGCTTGGAGACACCGCACCGTGAAAAACTGTTTTTT	CASSLETPHREKLFF
TRBV5-1	TRBJ2-3	TRBD2	-	TGCGCCAGCAGCCCGCCCACTAGCGGCACAGATACGCAGTATTTT	CASSPPTSGTDTQYF